This TCR beta chain comes out of a study of cytomegalovirus exposure and HLA in healthy donors. Across the whole study: Tens of millions of unique TCRs, all from HLA-typed donors, were included in an early release of the data. Findings and caveats of the study: The study flagged approximately 180 TCR beta chains as cytomegalovirus-associated.

Remarks on this clone: Its antigen is not identified.

Both 60 Vbeta primers and 13 Jbeta primers went into the PCR. Libraries were prepared by immunoSEQ multiplex PCR; TCRdb keeps only in-frame clonotypes and omits some of them. The data contain 90,000 or so clones, roughly 63% of them seen just once; the ten biggest clones take up more than 5%. V lost 1 base, J lost 0 bases, and 1 base stayed unmatched. Germline-derived CDR1 and CDR2 are SGDLS and YYNGEE. The CDR3 extends over 16 amino acids. The chain employs TRBV9 and TRBJ2-3; 11 nucleotides match TRBD1. Sequenced input: PBMCs. This sequence was found in a boy aged 5-17 years in good health and CMV-seropositive. Written as DNA, the CDR3 is TGTGCCAGCAGCGTAAGGACAGGGGGCAGCACAGATACGCAGTATTTT. This translates into CASSVRTGGSTDTQYF.